This T cell receptor beta chain was documented in a study of T-cell memory formation after mild COVID-19. For the study at large: The two donors had largely donor-specific TCR clusters.

On this clonotype itself: Its target is not known.

One entry per CDR3 protein results from TCRdb running MiXCR on the 5' RACE reads. The sample records tens of thousands of distinct CDR3 sequences, around 13% being singletons. Overall study results and limits: Some responding clones appeared in pre-infection memory, suggesting cross-reactive memory joined.

CDR1 and CDR2 (germline): MGHRA, YSYEKL. The V gene lost 0 bases and the J gene lost 6 bases, with 23 bases spanning the gap. CDR3 length: 19 amino acids. This rearrangement joins TRBV4-1 to TRBJ1-4; D is unresolved. What was sequenced was PBMCs or a T cell subset sorted from them (not recorded which). The sequence was collected from a man aged 18 to 30 who had mild COVID-19 (a few samples of this study predate the infection). Cell type and time point are not known. In DNA form, the CDR3 reads TGCGCCAGCAGCCAAGATAGGGCCCCGGGTGACGCAACCTATGAAAAACTGTTTTTT. Its translation is CASSQDRAPGDATYEKLFF.